This T cell receptor (beta chain) was profiled in a study of T cell repertoires in cytomegalovirus infection. Study information: Both CMV infection and a matching HLA type were indicated by public TCR beta signatures.

The CDR3 runs to 12 residues. V lost 5 bases, J lost 6 bases, and 8 bases lay in between. TCRdb fed the reads into MiXCR, producing one record per CDR3 protein. The sample lists around 260,000 distinct CDR3 sequences, around 9% occurring once. The chain carries TRBV12-3 or TRBV12-4 and TRBJ2-1; D not certain. This sequence originates from a human donor in good health (CMV status not recorded). Some clones in this sample may be carry-over from other donors' samples. Sequencing input: PBMCs. CDR3 nucleotide sequence: TGTGCCAGCAGTCTTAAGTTCAATGAGCAGTTCTTC. As protein: CASSLKFNEQFF.